The clone carrying this TCR beta chain was found a few times. MiXCR, applied by TCRdb to the 5' RACE reads, yields one record per CDR3 protein. The sample has 69,000 or so distinct CDR3 sequences; around 14% are singletons. The ends were cut back, 2 bases at V and 1 base at J, with 7 bases in the middle. Germline CDR1 is SGHTA and CDR2 is FQGTGA. The CDR3 length is 14 residues. This sample is drawn from a study of early T cells in non-severe SARS-CoV-2 infection. Study-level information: The sequenced material was bulk RNA from unsorted whole blood, and its chains were unpaired.

This TCR was recovered from an adult who was a healthcare worker with PCR-confirmed SARS-CoV-2 infection or an uninfected control (not recorded which). J is TRBJ2-3 and V is TRBV7-3; TRBD1 is a possible D gene (5 bases). The sample taken for sequencing was whole blood. The CDR3 sequence: CASSLVGRTDTQYF. The DNA of the CDR3 is TGTGCCAGCAGCTTAGTGGGGCGCACAGATACGCAGTATTTT.